This paragraph covers one T cell receptor beta chain sequence. Its cognate antigen has yet to be identified. TCRdb records NextSeq 550 as the sequencer. The Human TCR Profiling Kit (MiLaboratory) was used to prepare UMI-labeled 5' RACE TRB cDNA libraries. cDNA synthesis used the entire amount of extracted RNA, and PCR amplification then used the entire amount of cDNA produced. Libraries were prepared in parallel with an identical number of PCR cycles. In the source study's methods: With a minimum of two reads required per UMI, MIGEC and MiXCR pulled out about 52,000 +/- 9,100 unique UMI-labeled TRB cDNA molecules from each library. An average of 40,000 +/- 10,000 functional in-frame TRB CDR3 nucleotide clonotypes without stop codons was found per library. After downsampling to 5000 UMI-labeled TRB molecules per sample, diversity metrics, including normalized Shannon-Wiener and Chao1, were computed in VDJtools. Clonotype-size-weighted physicochemical properties of the central five CDR3 residues (interaction energy, strength, volume and Kidera factor 4) were computed in VDJtools. Through TCRdb reprocessing, the reads give one entry per CDR3 protein sequence; DNA is omitted. TCRdb, not the original authors, processed these V and J calls. This sample's listing comprises tens of thousands of distinct CDR3 sequences. Of the sample, around 5% falls within the top ten clones.

CDR3 length: 13 amino acids, cysteine to phenylalanine. The DNA sequence is not available. CDR1 and CDR2 are read off the germline V gene as SQVTM and ANQGSEA. The source of the sample is a study of CXCR3-negative and CXCR3-positive naive CD8 T cells (dated by TCRdb to about 2019). Broadly, across the study: In total, some 130 million TRB reads were obtained, corresponding to roughly 1.5 +/- 0.3 million reads per library. Data from ten or so donors, pooled across two independent experiments, went into the diversity and physicochemical repertoire analyses. Naive subsets from a handful of donors and memory cells from 3 donors were included in the TRBV-TRBJ cluster analysis.

For each CD8+ T cell subset, flow sorting was done in triplicate, and roughly 310,000 cells per subset went directly into RLT lysis buffer. To exclude memory contaminants, naive CD8+ T cells were stringently defined as CD45RO-CCR7+CD27+CD95-. Peripheral blood mononuclear cells were isolated from buffy coats by standard density gradient centrifugation. A FACSAria III was used to flow-sort naive CD8+ T cells into CXCR3-negative and CXCR3-positive populations. An RNeasy Mini Kit was used to extract total RNA from the sorted cells. The investigation overall reported the following: Compared with CXCR3-negative naive cells, CXCR3-positive naive cells had TRB CDR3s with higher hydrophobicity (lower Kidera factor 4), lower energy, and higher strength and volume indices. Freshly isolated PBMCs were used for most assays because CXCR3 expression went down partially after cryopreservation. Comparably high repertoire diversity was found in both naive subsets, whereas much lower repertoire diversity was found in memory CD8+ T cells. Similar TRBV-TRBJ usage was shown by naive CXCR3-negative and CXCR3-positive cells from the same donor, whereas distinct patterns were shown by memory cells. Because surface CD5, which is linked to self-reactivity in mice, was comparable between the naive subsets, TCR interaction strength was also inferred from TRB CDR3 physicochemical properties.

The chain uses TRBV29-1 and TRBJ2-7. The sequenced material came from naive CXCR3+ CD8+ T cells from blood. The label giving this sample's cell subset or site can be read as: CD45RO-CCR7+CD27+CD95- naive CD8+ T cells expressing CXCR3 (TNR3+). This clonotype originated in a human donor in good health. Some clones in this sample may be carry-over from other donors' samples. The CDR3 protein: CSVYLSETYEQYF.